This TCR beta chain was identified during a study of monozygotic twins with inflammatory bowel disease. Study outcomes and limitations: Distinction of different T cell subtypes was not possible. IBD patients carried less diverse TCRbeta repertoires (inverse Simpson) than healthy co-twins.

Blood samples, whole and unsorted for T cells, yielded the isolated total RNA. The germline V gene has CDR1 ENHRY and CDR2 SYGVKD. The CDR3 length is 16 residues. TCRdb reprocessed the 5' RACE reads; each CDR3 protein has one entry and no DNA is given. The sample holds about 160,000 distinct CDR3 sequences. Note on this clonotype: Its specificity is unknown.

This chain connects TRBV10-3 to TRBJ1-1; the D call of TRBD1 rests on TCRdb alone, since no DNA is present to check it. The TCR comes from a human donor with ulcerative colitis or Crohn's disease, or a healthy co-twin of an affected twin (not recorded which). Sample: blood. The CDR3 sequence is CAISGEGGRLNTEAFF.